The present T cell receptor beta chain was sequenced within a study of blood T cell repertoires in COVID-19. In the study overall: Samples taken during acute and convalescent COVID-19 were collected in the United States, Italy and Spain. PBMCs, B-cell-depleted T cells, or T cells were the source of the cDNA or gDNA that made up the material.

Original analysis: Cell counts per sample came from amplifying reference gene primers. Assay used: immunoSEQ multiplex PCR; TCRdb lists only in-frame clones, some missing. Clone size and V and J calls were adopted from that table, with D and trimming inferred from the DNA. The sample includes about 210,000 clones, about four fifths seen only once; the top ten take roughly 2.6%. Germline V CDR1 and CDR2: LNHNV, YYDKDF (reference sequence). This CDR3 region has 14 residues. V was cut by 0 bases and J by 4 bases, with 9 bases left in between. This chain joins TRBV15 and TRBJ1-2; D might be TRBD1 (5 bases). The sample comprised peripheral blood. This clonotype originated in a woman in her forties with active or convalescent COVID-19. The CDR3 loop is CATSRDRASYGYTF. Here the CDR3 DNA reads TGTGCCACCAGCAGAGACAGGGCTTCCTATGGCTACACCTTC.